The 32 T cell receptor beta chains listed next were all sequenced from one sample in a study of response to subunit inactivated influenza vaccine. TCRdb re-derived calls from the RT-PCR reads in MiXCR, one entry per CDR3 protein. This repertoire shows about 700,000 distinct CDR3 sequences, around 14% found once; its top ten account for around 6.5%. Sequenced material: PBMCs from blood, taken roughly 15 days before vaccination. All receptors come from a middle-aged man who received an inactivated influenza vaccine.

The CDR3 DNA sequence: TGTGCCAGCAGTTTATCATCCAGGGGGCAAGAGACCCAGTACTTC. It specifies CASSLSSRGQETQYF. The chain is built from TRBV27 and TRBJ2-5; 7 nucleotides align to TRBD1. This CDR3 is built from 15 residues. Germline CDR1 is MNHEY and CDR2 is SMNVEV (reference sequence). Unmatched junction bases numbered 3, after V lost 0 bases and J lost 2 bases.

This chain uses TRBV7-2 with TRBJ2-2; 14 positions agree with TRBD2. CDR1 and CDR2 from the germline V gene are SGHTA and FQGNSA. Trimming cost V 1 base and J 3 bases; bases outside gene matches: 1. The CDR3 totals 17 residues. CDR3 amino acids: CASSLGGLAGDTGELFF. The DNA of the CDR3 is TGTGCCAGCAGCTTAGGGGGACTAGCGGGAGACACCGGGGAGCTGTTTTTT.

This clonotype was counted between two and nine times. J is TRBJ2-7 and V is TRBV9, with 8 positions matching TRBD1. J lost 9 bases, V lost 4 bases, and 6 bases had no gene match. Germline V gene sequence: CDR1 SGDLS, CDR2 YYNGEE. The CDR3 is 12 residues long. The CDR3, as DNA: TGTGCCAGCAGCTTAGACAGGGGCGCGCAGTACTTC. Protein sequence: CASSLDRGAQYF.

This clonotype was counted at least ten times. The chain joins TRBV4-3 to TRBJ1-4; 7 bases align to TRBD1. Germline values: CDR1 LGHNA, CDR2 YSLEER. J lost 3 bases, V lost 1 base, and 2 bases had no gene match. The CDR3 has 15 amino acids. CDR3 residues: CASSQGGGSNEKLFF. Here the CDR3 DNA reads TGCGCCAGCAGCCAAGGAGGGGGCTCTAATGAAAAACTGTTTTTT.

This clonotype was detected only a few times. This sequence joins TRBV7-2 and TRBJ2-1; D could derive from TRBD1 or TRBD2 (6 bases each). Trimming took off 5 bases at V and 10 bases at J, with 18 bases between the two ends. Per germline, CDR1 SGHTA and CDR2 FQGNSA. CDR3 size: 14 residues. The chain's CDR3 is CASSLRPSGAEQFF. DNA of the CDR3: TGTGCCAGCAGCCTACGACCGTCGGGGGCGGAGCAGTTCTTC.

Only a few counts were recorded for this clonotype. The chain couples TRBV4-1 to TRBJ2-7, with D unresolved. Germline CDR1 is MGHRA and CDR2 is YSYEKL. V was cut by 1 base and J by 3 bases, with 10 bases left in between. The CDR3 contains 14 residues. This CDR3 is CASSQVLRDYEQYF. The CDR3 DNA is TGCGCCAGCAGCCAAGTCCTTAGAGACTACGAGCAGTACTTC.

The gene calls are TRBV2 and TRBJ2-1; D gene ambiguous. Trimming stripped 1 base from V and 0 bases from J, with 7 bases between. Germline CDR1 SNHLY, CDR2 FYNNEI. The CDR3 extends over 15 amino acids. The CDR3 DNA reads TGTGCCAGCAGTGAAGAGGTGAGCTCCTACAATGAGCAGTTCTTC. Amino acid sequence: CASSEEVSSYNEQFF.

This clonotype was found a few times. The chain employs TRBV7-9 and TRBJ2-7; no reliable D call. The CDR3 is 12 residues long. The germline gives CDR1 SEHNR, CDR2 FQNEAQ (reference sequence). V lost 5 bases, J lost 5 bases, and 10 bases lay in between. CDR3 bases: TGTGCCAGCAGCCCAAAGACTCACGAGCAGTACTTC. Amino acid sequence: CASSPKTHEQYF.

Many counts were recorded for this clonotype. The chain uses TRBV7-2 and TRBJ2-5; tentative D call: TRBD2 (5 bases). V lost 2 bases to trimming and J lost 2 bases, with 12 bases between them. From germline, CDR1 is SGHTA and CDR2 FQGNSA. The CDR3 spans 15 residues. CDR3 region: CASSLLGLSQETQYF. CDR3 coding DNA: TGTGCCAGCAGCTTACTAGGACTGTCTCAAGAGACCCAGTACTTC.

This clonotype was counted a few times. The gene calls are TRBV5-5 and TRBJ2-3; TRBD2 matches at 14 bases. Per the germline V gene, CDR1 is SGHKS and CDR2 is YYEKEE (reference sequence). The CDR3 spans 17 residues. V gave up 0 bases and J gave up 13 bases; unmatched junction bases: 13. This CDR3 reads CASSLAGTSGSREREYF. CDR3 DNA sequence: TGTGCCAGCAGCTTGGCCGGGACTAGCGGGAGTCGGGAGCGCGAGTATTTT.

The table lists this clonotype with a few counts. The rearrangement joins TRBV28 to TRBJ2-5; possibly TRBD2 for D (6 bases). This CDR3 has 15 amino acids. V lost 4 bases to trimming and J lost 1 base, with 13 bases between them. Germline lookup yields CDR1 MDHEN and CDR2 SYDVKM. The chain's CDR3 is CASSSRRETQETQYF. The CDR3 nucleotides read TGTGCCAGCAGTTCCCGGCGGGAAACCCAAGAGACCCAGTACTTC. The entire variable domain, with the rest obtained from reference TRBV28 and TRBJ2-5, is as follows: DVKVTQSSRYLVKRTGEKVFLECVQDMDHENMFWYRQDPGLGLRLIYFSYDVKMKEKGDIPEGYSVSREKKERFSLILESASTNQTSMYLCASSSRRETQETQYFGPGTRLLVL.

This clonotype was detected many times. This chain uses TRBV7-2 with TRBJ1-4, with TRBD1 as a possible D gene (5 bases). The ends were cut back, 5 bases at V and 4 bases at J, with 11 bases in the middle. CDR1 SGHTA and CDR2 FQGNSA come from the germline V gene. The CDR3 contains 14 residues. Here the CDR3 DNA reads TGTGCCAGCAGCAAGGGGACCAATAATGAAAAACTGTTTTTT. It specifies CASSKGTNNEKLFF.

This clonotype is medium-sized (0.01 to 0.1%) by share. The V gene is TRBV14, the J gene TRBJ2-5; D possibly matches TRBD1 or TRBD2 (6 bases each). The CDR3 totals 14 residues. The V gene's germline CDR1 is SGHDN and CDR2 FVKESK. Trimming took off 0 bases at V and 4 bases at J, with 9 bases between the two ends. DNA for the CDR3: TGTGCCAGCAGCCAAGATGGAGGGGGAGAGACCCAGTACTTC. Translated: CASSQDGGGETQYF.

This clonotype has a handful of counts. This chain uses TRBV7-8 with TRBJ2-7; 9 positions match TRBD2. The germline V gene has CDR1 SGHVS and CDR2 FQNEAQ. The V segment lost 0 bases and the J segment 7 bases; nucleotides outside the gene matches: 7. The CDR3 loop spans 15 amino acids. In nucleotides, the CDR3 is TGTGCCAGCAGCTTAGCTAGCGGGAGCCCGAGGGAGCAGTACTTC. This encodes CASSLASGSPREQYF.

This chain joins TRBV27 and TRBJ2-7; 7 bases align to TRBD1. The CDR3 is 15 amino acids. Losses at the gene ends were 5 bases for V and 4 bases for J; bases not matched to a gene: 11. Germline CDR1 MNHEY, CDR2 SMNVEV (reference sequence). The CDR3 sequence: CASSPRQGLWYEQYF. The DNA of the CDR3 is TGTGCCAGCAGTCCCCGACAGGGCCTGTGGTACGAGCAGTACTTC.

V and J are TRBV21-1 and TRBJ2-7; the table's TRBD1 call for D was not verified on the DNA. TRBV21-1 is tagged as a pseudogene. The CDR3 is 19 amino acids. The CDR3 loop reads CASSDKARDTPSPSYEQYF. The CDR3 DNA sequence: TGTGCCAGCAGCGATAAGGCCCGGGACACCCCCTCTCCTTCCTACGAGCAGTACTTC.

The J gene is TRBJ2-1, the V gene TRBV7-2; maybe TRBD2 (5 bases). The V end lost 5 bases, the J end lost 6 bases, and 11 bases lay between the germline ends. This CDR3 comprises 13 residues. In germline, CDR1 is SGHTA, CDR2 FQGNSA. The CDR3 loop is CASSTRLINEQFF. CDR3 bases: TGTGCCAGCAGCACCCGACTAATCAATGAGCAGTTCTTC. The whole variable domain, remainder taken from reference TRBV7-2 and TRBJ2-1, is GAGVSQSPSNKVTEKGKDVELRCDPISGHTALYWYRQSLGQGLEFLIYFQGNSAPDKSGLPSDRFSAERTGGSVSTLTIQRTQQEDSAVYLCASSTRLINEQFFGPGTRLTVL.

This clonotype occurred many times. The CDR3 loop is CASSSPGDGYGYTF. DNA of the CDR3: TGTGCCAGCAGTAGCCCCGGAGATGGCTATGGCTACACCTTC. This chain uses TRBV6-6 with TRBJ1-2; D ambiguous. Germline-derived CDR1 and CDR2 are MNHNY and SVGAGI (reference sequence). CDR3 length equals 14 residues. V gave up 5 bases and J gave up 4 bases, with 14 bases separating them.

This clonotype has more than one count but fewer than ten. The chain links TRBV6-5 to TRBJ2-2; unclear D gene. The CDR3 length is 14 residues. Per germline, CDR1 MNHEY and CDR2 SVGAGI. V was pared by 4 bases and J by 3 bases, with 9 bases between. CDR3 in DNA: TGTGCCAGCAGTTGGCGACCCTACACCGGGGAGCTGTTTTTT. This gives the protein CASSWRPYTGELFF.

This clonotype was counted a few times. This chain connects TRBV7-3 to TRBJ1-2; TRBD1 matches 8 bases. The CDR3 has 13 residues. With V trimmed by 6 bases and J by 8 bases, 8 bases remained unmatched. Germline V CDR1 and CDR2: SGHTA, FQGTGA. The CDR3 is CASSKTGVEGYTF. The CDR3 region has the DNA TGTGCCAGCAGTAAGACAGGGGTAGAAGGCTACACCTTC.

The table lists this clonotype with a few counts. The CDR3 protein is CASSQEQTQYF. The CDR3 nucleotides read TGTGCCAGCAGCCAAGAGCAGACCCAGTACTTC. The J gene is TRBJ2-5, the V gene TRBV4-2; D unclear. Trimming shortened V by 0 bases and J by 6 bases, and 2 bases separated the two germline ends. This CDR3 has 11 residues. Germline V CDR1 and CDR2: LGHNA, YNFKEQ.

The V call is TRBV29-1, the J call TRBJ2-1; a possible D gene is TRBD2 (6 bases). CDR1 and CDR2 (germline): SQVTM, ANQGSEA. The CDR3 extends over 12 amino acids. The CDR3 DNA reads as TGCACAGGCATGGAGGGTCAATTTGAGCAGTTCTTC. Its translation is CTGMEGQFEQFF.

The chain couples TRBV20-1 to TRBJ2-3, with TRBD2 identical over 7 bases. The germline V gene has CDR1 DFQATT and CDR2 SNEGSKA (reference sequence). CDR3 size: 13 residues. V shed 6 bases and J 4 bases; nucleotides not matched to a gene: 7. The CDR3 loop reads CSAYRTRSDTQYF. The CDR3, as DNA: TGCAGTGCCTATCGGACTAGATCAGATACGCAGTATTTT.

This clonotype was observed a handful of times. The rearrangement joins TRBV30 to TRBJ1-1; perhaps TRBD1 as D (6 bases). The CDR3 spans 13 residues. V lost 4 bases and J lost 0, with 9 bases in between. Germline CDR1 reads GTSNPN; CDR2 reads SVGIG (reference sequence). The CDR3 region has the DNA TGTGCCTGGATCGGACAGTTGAACACTGAAGCTTTCTTT. Translation gives CAWIGQLNTEAFF.

The gene calls are TRBV7-9 and TRBJ2-1, with TRBD2 identical over 12 bases. CDR3 length: 14 residues. The trim removed 2 bases at V and 10 bases at J, leaving 3 bases unmatched. Per germline, CDR1 SEHNR and CDR2 FQNEAQ (reference sequence). CDR3 residues: CASSLPSGRAEQFF. The CDR3 DNA reads as TGTGCCAGCAGCTTACCTAGCGGGAGGGCAGAGCAGTTCTTC.

Written as DNA, the CDR3 is TGTGCCAGCAGCAAAGCATGGGGGAGGGAGCAGTACTTC. This codes for CASSKAWGREQYF. The chain links TRBV21-1 to TRBJ2-7; the DNA was not used to check the table's D call, TRBD2. TRBV21-1 is described as a pseudogene. This CDR3 comprises 13 residues.

This clonotype was seen ten or more times. The chain combines TRBV29-1 with TRBJ2-2; D gene uncertain. This CDR3 region has 13 residues. Trimming took 5 bases from V and 4 from J, leaving 11 bases between them. The germline V gene has CDR1 SQVTM and CDR2 ANQGSEA. This CDR3 is CSVLSGPTGELFF. The CDR3, as DNA: TGCAGCGTTCTGTCCGGTCCCACCGGGGAGCTGTTTTTT.

CDR3 in amino acids: CASSLRRGPSSYEQYF. CDR3 nucleotide sequence: TGTGCCAGCAGCTTACGGCGCGGGCCTAGCTCCTACGAGCAGTACTTC. The chain combines TRBV7-8 with TRBJ2-7, with a tentative D call TRBD2 (5 bases). V lost 2 bases and J 0 bases, leaving 14 bases between the germline ends. The CDR3 has 16 amino acids. Germline V gene data show CDR1 as SGHVS and CDR2 as FQNEAQ.

This clonotype was observed at least ten times. J is TRBJ2-5 and V is TRBV5-1; D not certain. V was pared by 5 bases and J by 2 bases, with 13 bases between. This CDR3 has 14 residues. Germline CDR1 is SGHRS and CDR2 is YFSETQ. The CDR3 sequence is CASRVGRRQETQYF. In nucleotides, the CDR3 is TGCGCCAGCAGGGTGGGTAGACGGCAAGAGACCCAGTACTTC.

This clonotype came up a few times. V is TRBV25-1 and J is TRBJ1-6; no definite D call. Trimming took 7 bases from V and 7 from J, leaving 14 bases between them. The CDR3 covers 14 residues. The germline V gene encodes CDR1 MGHDK and CDR2 SYGVNS. The CDR3 sequence: CASTPGADNSPLHF. The CDR3 nucleotides read TGTGCCAGCACACCAGGTGCGGACAATTCACCCCTCCACTTT. Looking up the rest from reference TRBV25-1 and TRBJ1-6 gives the full variable domain: EADIYQTPRYLVIGTGKKITLECSQTMGHDKMYWYQQDPGMELHLIHYSYGVNSTEKGDLSSESTVSRIRTEHFPLTLESARPSHTSQYLCASTPGADNSPLHFGNGTRLTVT.

This clonotype has just a few counts. The chain combines TRBV28 with TRBJ2-7; TRBD1 agrees at 9 bases. Germline CDR1 is MDHEN and CDR2 is SYDVKM. The J segment lost 3 bases and the V segment lost 5 bases, leaving 14 bases of the junction unmatched. The CDR3 length is 17 residues. The CDR3 region is CASSLSRDRVSLYEQYF. In DNA form, the CDR3 reads TGTGCCAGCAGTCTCTCCCGGGACAGGGTTTCTCTCTACGAGCAGTACTTC.

The CDR3 region has the DNA TGTGCCAGCAGCGCAGATCAAGGCGTCGCTGAAGCTTTCTTT. This sequence encodes CASSADQGVAEAFF. The rearrangement uses TRBV7-6 and TRBJ1-1; no clear D. This CDR3 region has 14 residues. The V gene's germline CDR1 is SGHVS and CDR2 FNYEAQ. Between the trimmed V and J ends, which lost 5 bases and 6 bases, there was a span of 16 bases. The whole variable domain, filled in from reference TRBV7-6 and TRBJ1-1, reads GAGVSQSPRYKVTKRGQDVALRCDPISGHVSLYWYRQALGQGPEFLTYFNYEAQQDKSGLPNDRFSAERPEGSISTLTIQRTEQRDSAMYRCASSADQGVAEAFFGQGTRLTVV.